One and the same sample provided the 31 T cell receptor beta chains below, sequenced in a study of blood T cell repertoires in COVID-19. Sequenced by immunoSEQ multiplex PCR; TCRdb stores in-frame clones only, minus some. The sample contains over 50,000 clones, approximately 80% of which appear only once. Source material: PBMCs or T cells enriched from blood (not recorded which). These receptors originate from a woman aged 40 to 49 with acute COVID-19.

The chain joins TRBV28 to TRBJ2-1; the D gene is possibly TRBD1 (6 bases). Trimming left V 7 bases short and J 8 bases short, with 15 bases between. The CDR3 length is 13 residues. The germline gives CDR1 MDHEN, CDR2 SYDVKM. In DNA form, the CDR3 reads TGTGCCAGCAACGTCCAGGGGATCGATGAGCAGTTCTTC. Protein sequence: CASNVQGIDEQFF. The variable domain in full, completed from reference TRBV28 and TRBJ2-1, reads DVKVTQSSRYLVKRTGEKVFLECVQDMDHENMFWYRQDPGLGLRLIYFSYDVKMKEKGDIPEGYSVSREKKERFSLILESASTNQTSMYLCASNVQGIDEQFFGPGTRLTVL.

The chain links TRBV28 to TRBJ1-4, with TRBD1 matching 7 bases. Unmatched junction bases numbered 8, after V lost 7 bases and J lost 3 bases. Germline V gene sequence: CDR1 MDHEN, CDR2 SYDVKM. The CDR3 spans 15 residues. This CDR3 is CASTPPTGSNEKLFF. The DNA for the CDR3 is TGTGCCAGCACCCCACCGACAGGGTCTAATGAAAAACTGTTTTTT.

This clone was seen more than once but under ten times. For the CDR3, the DNA is TGTGCAAGTCGCTTAGCTCAATCAACAGCCTTCTTTACTCAGCCCCAGCATTTT. Translating it yields CASRLAQSTAFFTQPQHF. This chain connects TRBV12-2 to TRBJ1-5; whether TRBD1, the table's D call, matches the DNA was not checked. TRBV12-2 is reported as a pseudogene. The length of the CDR3 is 18 residues.

The chain uses TRBV7-2 and TRBJ2-5, with 12 bases aligning to TRBD1. Germline V gene sequence: CDR1 SGHTA, CDR2 FQGNSA. The CDR3 consists of 18 residues. Trimming cost V 3 bases and J 0 bases; bases outside gene matches: 8. This CDR3 reads CASSLGQGARSYQETQYF. CDR3 DNA sequence: TGTGCCAGCAGCTTGGGACAGGGGGCGCGTAGCTACCAAGAGACCCAGTACTTC.

This clone was seen only once. V and J are TRBV10-3 and TRBJ1-2; 7 bases fit TRBD1. The CDR3 runs 13 residues. CDR1 is ENHRY and CDR2 is SYGVKD in the germline V gene. Losses at the gene ends were 5 bases for V and 8 bases for J; bases not matched to a gene: 8. CDR3 coding DNA: TGTGCCATCAGTCCCAAGACAGGGTACGGCTACACCTTC. Translation: CAISPKTGYGYTF.

The rearrangement links TRBV28 to TRBJ2-1; TRBD2 agrees at 7 bases. The CDR3 loop spans 17 amino acids. CDR1 MDHEN and CDR2 SYDVKM come from the germline V gene. V gave up 3 bases and J gave up 6 bases; unmatched junction bases: 14. CDR3 region: CASSFFMRREQGNEQFF. CDR3 nucleotides: TGTGCCAGCAGTTTCTTTATGAGGCGGGAGCAAGGCAATGAGCAGTTCTTC.

This clone appeared a single time. The chain joins TRBV24-1 to TRBJ2-5; 12 nucleotides match TRBD2. J lost 4 bases, V lost 3 bases, and 5 bases had no gene match. Germline V gives CDR1 KGHDR, CDR2 SFDVKD. The CDR3 sequence is 16 residues long. CDR3 sequence: CATSDARLAGVETQYF. Written as DNA, the CDR3 is TGTGCCACCAGTGATGCGCGACTAGCGGGGGTAGAGACCCAGTACTTC.

The chain is built from TRBV5-1 and TRBJ1-1; D is ambiguous. Trimming stripped 6 bases from V and 1 base from J, with 13 bases between. This CDR3 is 14 amino acids long. Per germline, CDR1 SGHRS and CDR2 YFSETQ. As DNA, the CDR3 is TGCGCCAGCACCACTCAAGCGGGGAACACTGAAGCTTTCTTT. Its protein product is CASTTQAGNTEAFF.

The chain recombines TRBV11-2 with TRBJ2-3; TRBD2 is a possible D gene (6 bases). From germline, CDR1 is SGHAT and CDR2 FQNNGV. The germline V and J ends were trimmed by 5 bases and 7 bases, with 19 bases remaining between them. CDR3 length: 15 residues. The CDR3 bases are TGTGCCAGCAGCATGCTAGCGTGGAAGGCTTATACGCAGTATTTT. Protein sequence: CASSMLAWKAYTQYF.

The V call is TRBV28, the J call TRBJ1-5; D is possibly TRBD1 (5 bases). The V and J ends lost 6 bases and 3 bases respectively, with 12 bases between them. Germline V lookup: CDR1 MDHEN, CDR2 SYDVKM. The CDR3 sequence is 14 residues long. The chain's CDR3 is CASSLRGNNQPQHF. The CDR3 region has the DNA TGTGCCAGCAGCCTTCGGGGGAACAATCAGCCCCAGCATTTT. Filled out from reference TRBV28 and TRBJ1-5, the complete variable domain reads DVKVTQSSRYLVKRTGEKVFLECVQDMDHENMFWYRQDPGLGLRLIYFSYDVKMKEKGDIPEGYSVSREKKERFSLILESASTNQTSMYLCASSLRGNNQPQHFGDGTRLSIL.

The genes are TRBV27 and TRBJ2-1; tentative D call: TRBD1 (6 bases). V was pared by 3 bases and J by 0 bases, with 12 bases between. CDR1 and CDR2 from the germline V gene are MNHEY and SMNVEV (reference sequence). The CDR3 has 16 residues. The CDR3 is CASSFHRVSSYNEQFF. The CDR3 nucleotides are TGTGCCAGCAGTTTTCACAGGGTCAGCTCCTACAATGAGCAGTTCTTC.

The genes are TRBV21-1 and TRBJ1-2. TRBV21-1 represents a pseudogene. The CDR3 runs to 14 residues. Here the CDR3 reads CASTPGGGHYGYTF. The CDR3, as DNA: TGTGCCAGCACCCCCGGGGGGGGTCATTATGGCTACACCTTC.

The J gene is TRBJ1-2, the V gene TRBV5-4; 7 bases line up with TRBD1. Germline assignment: CDR1 SGHNT and CDR2 YYREEE (reference sequence). The CDR3 spans 16 residues. V was pared by 4 bases and J by 4 bases, with 13 bases of the junction left unmatched. The CDR3 sequence: CASSARVDRSLYGYTF. The DNA of the CDR3 is TGTGCCAGCAGCGCCAGGGTGGACAGGAGCCTCTATGGCTACACCTTC.

This sequence joins TRBV6-5 and TRBJ1-2, with TRBD1 matching over 7 bases. CDR1 is MNHEY, CDR2 SVGAGI, per germline. Trimming cost V 5 bases and J 4 bases; bases outside gene matches: 7. The CDR3 runs to 14 residues. CDR3 residues: CASSTRQGIYGYTF. The CDR3 DNA reads as TGTGCCAGCAGTACCCGACAGGGTATCTATGGCTACACCTTC.

The chain employs TRBV7-2 and TRBJ1-1, with a possible D match to TRBD1 (6 bases). The germline V and J ends were trimmed by 4 bases and 1 base, with 13 bases remaining between them. This CDR3 region has 15 residues. Germline V CDR1 and CDR2: SGHTA, FQGNSA. CDR3 nucleotide sequence: TGTGCCAGCAGCTGGTGGGACACGTCGAACACTGAAGCTTTCTTT. Its protein product is CASSWWDTSNTEAFF.

V and J are TRBV25-1 and TRBJ1-2; no clear D gene. Per germline, CDR1 MGHDK and CDR2 SYGVNS. CDR3 length: 13 amino acids. V was shortened by 3 bases and J by 3 bases, with 8 bases between the two germline ends. CDR3 sequence: CASSDPFDYGYTF. CDR3 coding DNA: TGTGCCAGCAGTGACCCGTTTGACTATGGCTACACCTTC.

This clone occurred once. This chain links TRBV28 with TRBJ2-7, with 10 bases lining up with TRBD2. CDR3 length equals 15 residues. The J segment lost 4 bases and the V segment lost 5 bases, leaving 8 bases of the junction unmatched. In germline, CDR1 is MDHEN, CDR2 SYDVKM. CDR3 DNA: TGTGCCAGCAGTCCATCCGGGACTAGCGCGTACGAGCAGTACTTC. It is translated as CASSPSGTSAYEQYF.

The chain recombines TRBV7-2 with TRBJ1-5; 10 positions agree with TRBD1. Germline V gives CDR1 SGHTA, CDR2 FQGNSA. The trim removed 6 bases at V and 6 bases at J, leaving 8 bases unmatched. CDR3 length: 15 amino acids. For the CDR3, the DNA is TGTGCCAGCAGTTTGACAGGGGGCGGTAGTCAGCCCCAGCATTTT. Translation gives CASSLTGGGSQPQHF.

The chain carries TRBV6-5 and TRBJ2-1; D is perhaps TRBD1 (5 bases). Trimming stripped 2 bases from V and 8 bases from J, with 13 bases between. CDR1 MNHEY and CDR2 SVGAGI come from the germline V gene. The CDR3 sequence is 14 residues long. The CDR3 loop reads CASSYMGRAYEQFF. The CDR3 nucleotides are TGTGCCAGCAGTTACATGGGCAGGGCTTATGAGCAGTTCTTC.

The J gene is TRBJ1-4, the V gene TRBV2, with 9 bases that match TRBD1. J lost 8 bases, V lost 4 bases, and 8 bases had no gene match. Germline-derived CDR1 and CDR2 are SNHLY and FYNNEI. The CDR3 contains 15 residues. CDR3 nucleotides: TGTGCCAGCAGTGGAATCGGGACAGGGTGGGAAAAACTGTTTTTT. Encoded protein: CASSGIGTGWEKLFF.

As concerns this clone: One end of the junction varies from germline; a read error may be responsible. The rearrangement uses TRBV11-2 and TRBJ2-3; 8 bases align to TRBD2. Germline-derived CDR1 and CDR2 are SGHAT and FQNNGV. The length of the CDR3 is 12 residues. The CDR3 DNA sequence: TGTGCCAGCAGCCCTGTAGCGGGACCCGGGAATTTT. This gives the protein CASSPVAGPGNF.

J is TRBJ2-1 and V is TRBV11-3; 12 nucleotides align to TRBD2. Germline values: CDR1 SGHNT, CDR2 YENEEA. This CDR3 contains 16 residues. Trimming cost V 1 base and J 4 bases; bases outside gene matches: 2. The CDR3 spells CASSLGLAGGYNEQFF. The CDR3 bases are TGTGCCAGCAGCTTAGGCCTAGCGGGAGGGTACAATGAGCAGTTCTTC.

This clone showed up just a few times. V gene TRBV5-1 combines with J gene TRBJ2-3, with no clear D. Looked up from germline, CDR1 is SGHRS and CDR2 is YFSETQ. The CDR3 length is 14 residues. Trimming took off 0 bases at V and 2 bases at J, with 7 bases between the two ends. The CDR3 DNA is TGCGCCAGCAGCTTGGTGTTATACACAGATACGCAGTATTTT. Translating gives CASSLVLYTDTQYF.

CDR3 coding DNA: TGCGCCAGCAGCCAGGCCGACAGAAGAGAAAAACTGTTTTTT. Protein sequence: CASSQADRREKLFF. The V and J genes are TRBV4-1 and TRBJ1-4, with D tentatively TRBD1 (5 bases). The CDR3 runs to 14 residues. Trimming took 3 bases from V and 8 from J, leaving 13 bases between them. CDR1 and CDR2 from the germline V gene are MGHRA and YSYEKL.

V usage is TRBV19 and J usage is TRBJ2-2; 7 bases line up with TRBD1. V was pared by 6 bases and J by 4 bases, with 8 bases of the junction left unmatched. CDR3 length equals 15 residues. Germline V CDR1 and CDR2: LNHDA, SQIVND (reference sequence). The chain's CDR3 is CASRLDRASTGELFF. The CDR3 DNA reads TGTGCCAGTAGGTTAGACAGGGCTAGCACCGGGGAGCTGTTTTTT.

The chain recombines TRBV6-4 with TRBJ1-2; D call uncertain. Trimming left V 1 base short and J 5 bases short, with 11 bases between. CDR1 MRHNA and CDR2 SNTAGT come from the germline V gene. CDR3 length equals 14 residues. DNA for the CDR3: TGTGCCAGCAGTGACTTGGGCCTTGGATATGGCTACACCTTC. Protein: CASSDLGLGYGYTF.

This chain uses TRBV27 with TRBJ2-1, with D possibly being TRBD2 (5 bases). Germline CDR1 reads MNHEY; CDR2 reads SMNVEV (reference sequence). The CDR3 is 16 residues long. V dropped 5 bases and J dropped 0 bases, with 14 bases sitting between them. The CDR3 sequence: CASSPSGISSYNEQFF. DNA of the CDR3: TGTGCCAGCAGTCCCTCCGGGATCTCCTCCTACAATGAGCAGTTCTTC.

This clone came up a few times. This chain connects TRBV2 to TRBJ2-2, with D maybe TRBD1 (6 bases). V lost 9 bases and J lost 5, with 16 bases in between. CDR1 and CDR2 (germline): SNHLY, FYNNEI. The CDR3 has 14 amino acids. For the CDR3, the DNA is TGTGCCAGTGGTACAGGGTTTAGTACCGGGGAGCTGTTTTTT. Translation gives CASGTGFSTGELFF.

V is TRBV15 and J is TRBJ2-1; 11 nucleotides align to TRBD2. Trimming at V came to 3 bases and at J to 4 bases, leaving 2 bases not matched to a gene. This CDR3 comprises 15 residues. In germline, CDR1 is LNHNV, CDR2 YYDKDF (reference sequence). In nucleotides, the CDR3 is TGTGCCACCAGCAGTAGACTAGCGGGATACAATGAGCAGTTCTTC. Its protein product is CATSSRLAGYNEQFF.

The V call is TRBV25-1, the J call TRBJ2-3; 13 bases map to TRBD2. Germline CDR1 MGHDK, CDR2 SYGVNS. The CDR3 is 16 amino acids. V lost 5 bases, J lost 4 bases, and 6 bases stayed unmatched. This CDR3 is CASSQSTSGGSDTQYF. In DNA, the CDR3 is TGTGCCAGCAGTCAGTCGACTAGCGGGGGGTCAGATACGCAGTATTTT.

V usage is TRBV27 and J usage is TRBJ2-2; D may be TRBD2 (7 bases). The CDR3 runs to 16 residues. V shed 8 bases and J shed 1 base, with 17 bases lying between them. Germline assignment: CDR1 MNHEY and CDR2 SMNVEV (reference sequence). The CDR3 region has the DNA TGTGCCAGCCTCGCTAGGGGGACTAAGAACACCGGGGAGCTGTTTTTT. Translated, it gives CASLARGTKNTGELFF.